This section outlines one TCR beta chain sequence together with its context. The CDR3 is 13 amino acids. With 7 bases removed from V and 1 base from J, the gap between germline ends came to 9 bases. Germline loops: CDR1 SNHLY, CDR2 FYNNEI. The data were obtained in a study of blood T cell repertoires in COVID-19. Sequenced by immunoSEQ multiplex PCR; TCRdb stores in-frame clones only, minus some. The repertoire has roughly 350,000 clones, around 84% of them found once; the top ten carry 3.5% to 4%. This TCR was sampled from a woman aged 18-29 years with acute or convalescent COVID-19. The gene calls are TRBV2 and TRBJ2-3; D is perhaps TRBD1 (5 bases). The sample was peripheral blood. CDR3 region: CASNPQGTDTQYF. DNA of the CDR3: TGTGCCAGCAACCCACAGGGCACAGATACGCAGTATTTT.